Listed here are 21 T cell receptor beta chains from one sample, sequenced in a study of control samples from healthy donors and cancer patients. Sequenced by immunoSEQ multiplex PCR; TCRdb stores in-frame clones only, minus some. Seen here are 390,000 or so clones, about nine tenths observed once, and the top ten hold about 6.3%. Sequencing used PBMCs. These receptors were obtained from a man aged 40-55 years with head and neck cancer.

The V call is TRBV29-1, the J call TRBJ2-1, with a weak D call TRBD1 (6 bases). The CDR3 loop spans 13 amino acids. In germline, CDR1 is SQVTM, CDR2 ANQGSEA. V was shortened by 0 bases and J by 15 bases, with 18 bases between the two germline ends. CDR3 coding DNA: TGCAGCGTTGAAGATACGGTTCAGGGGTCCCCGTTCTTC. Protein product: CSVEDTVQGSPFF.

The V call is TRBV6-5, the J call TRBJ2-2; a weak D match, TRBD2 (6 bases). The CDR3 is made up of 13 amino acids. Per the germline V gene, CDR1 is MNHEY and CDR2 is SVGAGI. V was trimmed by 7 bases and J by 7 bases, leaving 13 bases between them. Here the CDR3 reads CASTEGQGGELFF. In DNA, the CDR3 is TGTGCCAGCACGGAGGGGCAGGGCGGGGAGCTGTTTTTT.

V gene TRBV6-1 combines with J gene TRBJ2-5, with D possibly being TRBD1 (6 bases). Trimming left V 1 base short and J 5 bases short, with 11 bases between. This CDR3 is built from 14 residues. Germline CDR1 is MNHNS and CDR2 is SASEGT. The CDR3 reads CASSEGWQGETQYF. DNA of the CDR3: TGTGCCAGCAGTGAAGGATGGCAGGGGGAGACCCAGTACTTC.

The chain uses TRBV19 and TRBJ2-3; D might be TRBD1 (5 bases). Trimming cost V 8 bases and J 1 base, with 19 bases left between them. There are 16 residues in the CDR3. Germline V gene lookup returns CDR1 LNHDA and CDR2 SQIVND (reference sequence). CDR3 region: CASPDFMGLGTDTQYF. CDR3 bases: TGTGCCAGTCCCGACTTCATGGGGCTCGGCACAGATACGCAGTATTTT.

V is TRBV28 and J is TRBJ2-7, with TRBD1 as a possible D gene (7 bases). The CDR3 runs 14 residues. CDR1 is MDHEN and CDR2 is SYDVKM in the germline V gene. The V gene lost 2 bases and the J gene lost 8 bases, with 16 bases spanning the gap. The CDR3 bases are TGTGCCAGCAGTTTAACCAGGGGGGCAATCAAGCAGTACTTC. Translation gives CASSLTRGAIKQYF.

The chain is built from TRBV11-2 and TRBJ2-1; 8 nucleotides agree with TRBD2. J was trimmed by 7 bases and V by 1 base; bases with no gene match: 6. CDR3 length equals 15 residues. The germline V gene has CDR1 SGHAT and CDR2 FQNNGV. The CDR3 reads CASSLGIAGMNEQFF. In DNA, the CDR3 is TGTGCCAGCAGCTTAGGTATAGCGGGAATGAATGAGCAGTTCTTC.

Notes on this clone: The sample carries other DNA sequences with the same CDR3. The V gene is TRBV7-9, the J gene TRBJ2-1; TRBD1 matches 8 bases. V shed 1 base, J shed 4 bases, and the junction held 3 bases outside the gene matches. The CDR3 runs 15 residues. The germline V gene encodes CDR1 SEHNR and CDR2 FQNEAQ (reference sequence). CDR3 amino acids: CASSLGQGTYNEQFF. The CDR3 bases are TGTGCCAGCAGCTTAGGACAGGGGACTTACAATGAGCAGTTCTTC.

The chain is built from TRBV7-2 and TRBJ1-5, with D perhaps TRBD1 (6 bases). V was pared by 3 bases and J by 4 bases, with 13 bases between. Germline lookup yields CDR1 SGHTA and CDR2 FQGNSA. This CDR3 has 15 residues. CDR3: CASSFRGGRNQPQHF. CDR3 DNA sequence: TGTGCCAGCAGCTTTAGGGGGGGAAGGAATCAGCCCCAGCATTTT.

In DNA, the CDR3 is TGTGCCAGCAGCTTAGGCAGGGGGGGCTACGAGCAGTACTTC. Translation: CASSLGRGGYEQYF. The chain has TRBV11-2 and TRBJ2-7; D could derive from TRBD1 or TRBD2 (7 bases each). The length of the CDR3 is 14 residues. Germline CDR1 SGHAT, CDR2 FQNNGV. V was clipped by 1 base and J by 3 bases, with 10 bases between them. Complete variable domain (other parts from reference TRBV11-2 and TRBJ2-7): EAGVAQSPRYKIIEKRQSVAFWCNPISGHATLYWYQQILGQGPKLLIQFQNNGVVDDSQLPKDRFSAERLKGVDSTLKIQPAKLEDSAVYLCASSLGRGGYEQYFGPGTRLTVT.

The chain carries TRBV9 and TRBJ1-1; D is ambiguous. Trimming took off 6 bases at V and 1 base at J, with 13 bases between the two ends. Germline V CDR1 and CDR2: SGDLS, YYNGEE. CDR3 length: 14 amino acids. In DNA, the CDR3 is TGTGCCAGCACCAGAACCGGGCAGAACACTGAAGCTTTCTTT. It translates to CASTRTGQNTEAFF.

The rearrangement joins TRBV5-1 to TRBJ2-7; TRBD1 agrees at 9 bases. Looked up from germline, CDR1 is SGHRS and CDR2 is YFSETQ. This CDR3 is built from 15 residues. With 2 bases clipped from V and 7 bases from J, the junction kept 10 bases outside the gene matches. The CDR3 reads CASSLQGASPWEQYF. The CDR3 DNA is TGCGCCAGCAGCTTACAGGGGGCTTCCCCGTGGGAGCAGTACTTC.

This clone was observed a handful of times. This chain joins TRBV7-2 and TRBJ2-7; D uncertain. Trimming removed 4 bases at V and 0 bases at J, with 4 bases between. CDR1 and CDR2 from the germline V gene are SGHTA and FQGNSA. The CDR3 sequence is 12 residues long. CDR3 loop: CASSSYSYEQYF. As DNA, the CDR3 is TGTGCCAGCAGCTCCTACTCCTACGAGCAGTACTTC.

The chain carries TRBV28 and TRBJ2-3; possibly TRBD2 for D (6 bases). The germline V gene encodes CDR1 MDHEN and CDR2 SYDVKM. Trimming removed 6 bases at V and 5 bases at J, with 18 bases between. The CDR3 totals 15 residues. The CDR3 loop reads CASSPRRGVEDTQYF. DNA for the CDR3: TGTGCCAGCAGCCCCCGTCGCGGGGTCGAAGATACGCAGTATTTT.

V usage is TRBV9 and J usage is TRBJ1-6; D remains unclear. This CDR3 contains 16 residues. Germline V gives CDR1 SGDLS, CDR2 YYNGEE. Trimming pared 4 bases from V and 0 bases from J, leaving 11 bases between. The CDR3 nucleotides read TGTGCCAGCAGCAGAACAGCAAGCTCCTATAATTCACCCCTCCACTTT. Encoded protein: CASSRTASSYNSPLHF.

Of note for this clone: The same CDR3 also results from other DNA sequences found in this sample. V is TRBV11-2 and J is TRBJ2-5, with TRBD2 as a possible D gene (6 bases). Trimming left V 1 base short and J 2 bases short, with 8 bases between. Germline loops: CDR1 SGHAT, CDR2 FQNNGV. This CDR3 spans 14 amino acids. This CDR3 reads CASSLVGGQETQYF. In DNA, the CDR3 is TGTGCCAGCAGCTTAGTTGGGGGGCAAGAGACCCAGTACTTC.

V is TRBV10-1 and J is TRBJ2-3; 7 bases match TRBD2. Trimming removed 1 base from V and 9 bases from J; junction bases left unmatched: 7. CDR3 length: 14 residues. Germline CDR1 reads WNHNN; CDR2 reads SYGVQD (reference sequence). In DNA form, the CDR3 reads TGCGCCAGCAGTGAGTTCAGGGACTACCCAACGCAGTATTTT. It encodes CASSEFRDYPTQYF.

The V call is TRBV19, the J call TRBJ2-1; D perhaps matches TRBD1 (5 bases). The CDR3 loop spans 15 amino acids. The V end lost 6 bases, the J end lost 4 bases, and 16 bases lay between the germline ends. Looked up from germline, CDR1 is LNHDA and CDR2 is SQIVND (reference sequence). The CDR3 region has the DNA TGTGCCAGTAGGGCAAGGGGCGTGAGGTACAATGAGCAGTTCTTC. This encodes CASRARGVRYNEQFF.

J is TRBJ2-1 and V is TRBV19; D may correspond to TRBD1 or TRBD2 (5 bases each). The CDR3 is 16 residues long. V dropped 5 bases and J dropped 3 bases, with 17 bases sitting between them. The germline CDR1 and CDR2 sequences are LNHDA and SQIVND (reference sequence). The CDR3 nucleotides read TGTGCCAGTAGTTCCCGGGGCGAGGCGGGCTACAATGAGCAGTTCTTC. It is translated as CASSSRGEAGYNEQFF.

The V and J genes are TRBV5-6 and TRBJ2-6; D gene unclear. This CDR3 region has 15 residues. The germline V and J ends were trimmed by 2 bases and 0 bases, with 6 bases remaining between them. Germline V gene sequence: CDR1 SGHDT, CDR2 YYEEEE. The CDR3 here is CASSFRYSGANVLTF. The CDR3 region has the DNA TGTGCCAGCAGCTTCCGGTACTCTGGGGCCAACGTCCTGACTTTC.

The chain uses TRBV25-1 and TRBJ1-4; TRBD1 matches at 8 bases. J lost 4 bases, V lost 3 bases, and 7 bases had no gene match. This CDR3 region has 16 residues. In germline, CDR1 is MGHDK, CDR2 SYGVNS. The CDR3 sequence is CASSDPTGGLNEKLFF. The CDR3, as DNA: TGTGCCAGCAGTGACCCCACAGGGGGTCTTAATGAAAAACTGTTTTTT.

This chain uses TRBV19 with TRBJ2-5, with D tentatively TRBD2 (7 bases). This CDR3 contains 13 residues. Germline V lookup: CDR1 LNHDA, CDR2 SQIVND (reference sequence). The germline V and J ends were trimmed by 7 bases and 4 bases, with 13 bases remaining between them. CDR3 DNA sequence: TGTGCCAGTAATGGAGGGGGGGGAGAGACCCAGTACTTC. This gives the protein CASNGGGGETQYF.